This T cell receptor beta chain appears in the sequencing data of a study of blood T cells in healthy people across ages. Combining a sample-barcoded 5' primer with a J-beta primer mix, a second PCR ran for about 6 to 12 cycles. MiXCR, run by TCRdb on the 5' RACE reads, gives a single entry per CDR3 protein. This sample has about 290,000 distinct CDR3 sequences; roughly a quarter occur once, and the top ten carry 29%. This CDR3 spans 14 amino acids. Trimming took 1 base from V and 9 from J, leaving 10 bases between them. Germline V lookup: CDR1 MNHNS, CDR2 SASEGT. There are a few counts of this clonotype.

Material: blood. This clonotype was obtained from a woman in her 70s in good health. This chain links TRBV6-1 with TRBJ1-6, with D hard to call. The CDR3 DNA reads as TGTGCCAGCAGTGAAGAGGATGGGGTTTCACCCCTCCACTTT. Translated: CASSEEDGVSPLHF.